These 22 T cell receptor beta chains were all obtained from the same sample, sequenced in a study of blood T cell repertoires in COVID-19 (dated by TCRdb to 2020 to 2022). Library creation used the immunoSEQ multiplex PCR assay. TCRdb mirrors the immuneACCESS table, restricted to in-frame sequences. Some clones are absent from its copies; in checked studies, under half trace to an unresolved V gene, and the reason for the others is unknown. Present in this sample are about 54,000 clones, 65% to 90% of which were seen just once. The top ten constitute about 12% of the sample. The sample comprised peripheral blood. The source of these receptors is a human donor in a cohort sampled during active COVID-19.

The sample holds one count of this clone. Here the CDR3 DNA reads TGTGCCAGCAGCTTATCAGGAAGACGTGCCGGCTACACCTTC. Translation gives CASSLSGRRAGYTF. The V and J genes are TRBV7-2 and TRBJ1-2; D is unresolved. The V end was cut by 2 bases, the J end by 8 bases, with 15 bases between. Germline lookup yields CDR1 SGHTA and CDR2 FQGNSA. The CDR3 length is 14 residues.

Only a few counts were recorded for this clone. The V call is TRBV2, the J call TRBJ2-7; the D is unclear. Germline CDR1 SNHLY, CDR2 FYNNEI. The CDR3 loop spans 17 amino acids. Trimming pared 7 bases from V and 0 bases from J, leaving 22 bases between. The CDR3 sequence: CASNGPLGTSNSYEQYF. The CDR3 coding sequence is TGTGCCAGCAATGGGCCCCTGGGCACTTCCAACTCCTACGAGCAGTACTTC.

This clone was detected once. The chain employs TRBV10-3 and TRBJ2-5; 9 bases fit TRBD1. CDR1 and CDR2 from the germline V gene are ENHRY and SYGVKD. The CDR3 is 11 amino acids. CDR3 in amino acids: CATGGYETQYF. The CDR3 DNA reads TGTGCGACAGGGGGATATGAGACCCAGTACTTC.

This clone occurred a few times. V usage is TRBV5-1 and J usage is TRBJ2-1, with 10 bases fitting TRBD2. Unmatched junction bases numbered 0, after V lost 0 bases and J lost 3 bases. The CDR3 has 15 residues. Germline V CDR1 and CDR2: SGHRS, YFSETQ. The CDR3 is CASSLGLAGYNEQFF. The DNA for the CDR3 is TGCGCCAGCAGCTTGGGACTAGCGGGCTACAATGAGCAGTTCTTC.

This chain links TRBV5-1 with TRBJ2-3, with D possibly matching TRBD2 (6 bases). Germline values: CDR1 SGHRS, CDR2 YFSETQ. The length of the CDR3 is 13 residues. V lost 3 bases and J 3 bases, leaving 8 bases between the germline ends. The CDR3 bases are TGCGCCAGCAGCTCCGCGGGGACAGATACGCAGTATTTT. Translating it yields CASSSAGTDTQYF. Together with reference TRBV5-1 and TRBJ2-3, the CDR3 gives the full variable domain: KAGVTQTPRYLIKTRGQQVTLSCSPISGHRSVSWYQQTPGQGLQFLFEYFSETQRNKGNFPGRFSGRQFSNSRSEMNVSTLELGDSALYLCASSSAGTDTQYFGPGTRLTVL.

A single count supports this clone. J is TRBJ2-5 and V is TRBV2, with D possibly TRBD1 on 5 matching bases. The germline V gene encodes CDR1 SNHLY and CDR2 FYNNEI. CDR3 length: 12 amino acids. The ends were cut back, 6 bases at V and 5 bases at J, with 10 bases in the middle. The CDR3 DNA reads TGTGCCAGCAGGGACCCAGGGGAGACCCAGTACTTC. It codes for CASRDPGETQYF.

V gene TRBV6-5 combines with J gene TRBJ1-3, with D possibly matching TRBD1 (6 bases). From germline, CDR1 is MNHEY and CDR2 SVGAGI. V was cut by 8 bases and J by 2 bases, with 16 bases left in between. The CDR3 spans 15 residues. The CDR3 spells CASRLGDIAGNTIYF. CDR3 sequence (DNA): TGTGCCAGCCGACTCGGGGACATAGCTGGAAACACCATATATTTT.

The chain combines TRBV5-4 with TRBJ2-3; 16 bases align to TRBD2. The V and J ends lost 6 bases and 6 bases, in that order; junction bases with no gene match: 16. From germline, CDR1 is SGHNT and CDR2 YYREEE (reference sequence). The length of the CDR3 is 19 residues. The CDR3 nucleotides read TGTGCCAGCAAGTCCGGGACTAGCGGGAGGGCCTCCCTGGTCGATACGCAGTATTTT. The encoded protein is CASKSGTSGRASLVDTQYF.

CDR3 sequence reads: CASKNAAAAEAFF. The CDR3 DNA follows: TGTGCCAGCAAGAACGCGGCCGCCGCTGAAGCTTTCTTT. The gene calls are TRBV6-5 and TRBJ1-1; D is unclear. Germline loops: CDR1 MNHEY, CDR2 SVGAGI. The CDR3 contains 13 residues. Trimming cost V 7 bases and J 6 bases, with 15 bases left between them.

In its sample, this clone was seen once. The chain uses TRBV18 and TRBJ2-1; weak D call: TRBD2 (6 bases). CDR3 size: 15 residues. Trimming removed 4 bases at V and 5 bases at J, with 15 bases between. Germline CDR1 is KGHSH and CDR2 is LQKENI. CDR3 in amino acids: CASSLTLALDNEQFF. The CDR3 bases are TGTGCCAGCTCACTTACCCTAGCGTTAGACAATGAGCAGTTCTTC.

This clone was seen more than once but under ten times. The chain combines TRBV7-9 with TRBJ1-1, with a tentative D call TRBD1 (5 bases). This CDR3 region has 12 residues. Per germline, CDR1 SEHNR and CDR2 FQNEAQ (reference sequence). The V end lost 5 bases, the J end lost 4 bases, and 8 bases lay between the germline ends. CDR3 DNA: TGTGCCAGCAGCCCGGGGGGCACTGAAGCTTTCTTT. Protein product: CASSPGGTEAFF.

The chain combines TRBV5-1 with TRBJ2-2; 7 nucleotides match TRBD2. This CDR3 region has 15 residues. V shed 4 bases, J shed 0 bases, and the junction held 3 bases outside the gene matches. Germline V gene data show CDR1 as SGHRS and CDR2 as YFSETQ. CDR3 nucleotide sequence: TGCGCCAGCAGCGCCGGGACTACGAACACCGGGGAGCTGTTTTTT. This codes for CASSAGTTNTGELFF.

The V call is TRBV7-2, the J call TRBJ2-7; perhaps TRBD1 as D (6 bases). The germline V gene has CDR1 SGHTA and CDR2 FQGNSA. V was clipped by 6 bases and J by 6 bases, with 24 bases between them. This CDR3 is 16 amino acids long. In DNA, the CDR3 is TGTGCCAGCAGTTCGAGGATGGTAGCAGGGGCGAGCGAGCAGTACTTC. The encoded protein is CASSSRMVAGASEQYF.

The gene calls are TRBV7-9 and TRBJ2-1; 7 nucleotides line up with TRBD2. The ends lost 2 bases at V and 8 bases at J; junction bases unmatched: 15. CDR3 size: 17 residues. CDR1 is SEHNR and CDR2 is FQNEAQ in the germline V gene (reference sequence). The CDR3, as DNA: TGTGCCAGCAGCTTATCGATCAAGGGGCAGGGAGGGTATGAGCAGTTCTTC. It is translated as CASSLSIKGQGGYEQFF.

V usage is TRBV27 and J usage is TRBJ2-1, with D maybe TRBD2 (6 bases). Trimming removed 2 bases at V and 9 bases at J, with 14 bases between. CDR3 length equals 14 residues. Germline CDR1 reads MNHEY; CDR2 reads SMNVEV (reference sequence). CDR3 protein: CASSLGASVGEQFF. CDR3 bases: TGTGCCAGCAGTTTAGGGGCTAGCGTGGGTGAGCAGTTCTTC.

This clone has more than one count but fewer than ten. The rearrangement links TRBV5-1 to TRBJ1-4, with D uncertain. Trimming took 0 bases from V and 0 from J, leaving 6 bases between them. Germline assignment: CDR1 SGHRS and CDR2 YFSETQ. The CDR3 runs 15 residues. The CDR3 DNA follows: TGCGCCAGCAGCTTGGGGTCAGCAACTAATGAAAAACTGTTTTTT. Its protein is CASSLGSATNEKLFF. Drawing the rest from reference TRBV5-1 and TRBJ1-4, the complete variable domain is KAGVTQTPRYLIKTRGQQVTLSCSPISGHRSVSWYQQTPGQGLQFLFEYFSETQRNKGNFPGRFSGRQFSNSRSEMNVSTLELGDSALYLCASSLGSATNEKLFFGSGTQLSVL.

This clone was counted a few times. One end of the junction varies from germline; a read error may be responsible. The CDR3, as DNA: TGTGCCAGCAGCATACTCCGGGACAGGGAGGACTTC. The encoded protein is CASSILRDREDF. The V and J genes are TRBV7-4 and TRBJ2-5, with 9 bases identical to TRBD1. Germline lookup yields CDR1 SGHVT and CDR2 SQSDAQ. The CDR3 totals 12 residues. The entire variable domain, with the rest obtained from reference TRBV7-4 and TRBJ2-5, is as follows: GAGVSQSPRYKVAKRGRDVALRCDSISGHVTLYWYRQTLGQGSEVLTYSQSDAQRDKSGRPSGRFSAERPERSVSTLKIQRTEQGDSAVYLCASSILRDREDFGPGTRLLVL.

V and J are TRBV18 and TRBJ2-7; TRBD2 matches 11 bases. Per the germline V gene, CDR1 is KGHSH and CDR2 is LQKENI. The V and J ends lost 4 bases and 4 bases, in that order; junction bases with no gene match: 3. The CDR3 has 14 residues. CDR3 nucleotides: TGTGCCAGCTCACTGGGGACTAGCGGTTACGAGCAGTACTTC. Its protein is CASSLGTSGYEQYF.

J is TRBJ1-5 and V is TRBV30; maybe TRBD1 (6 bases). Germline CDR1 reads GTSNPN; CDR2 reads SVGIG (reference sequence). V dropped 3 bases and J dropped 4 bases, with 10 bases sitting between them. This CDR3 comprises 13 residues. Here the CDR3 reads CAWSGRGNQPQHF. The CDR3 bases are TGTGCCTGGAGCGGCAGGGGAAATCAGCCCCAGCATTTT. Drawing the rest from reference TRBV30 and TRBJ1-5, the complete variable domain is SQTIHQWPATLVQPVGSPLSLECTVEGTSNPNLYWYRQAAGRGLQLLFYSVGIGQISSEVPQNLSASRPQDRQFILSSKKLLLSDSGFYLCAWSGRGNQPQHFGDGTRLSIL.

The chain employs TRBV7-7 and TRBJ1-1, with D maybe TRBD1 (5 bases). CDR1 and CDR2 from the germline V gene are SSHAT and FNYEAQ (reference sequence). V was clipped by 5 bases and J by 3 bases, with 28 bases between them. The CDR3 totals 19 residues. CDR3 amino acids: CASSPPGMGTGGWDTEAFF. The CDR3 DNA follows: TGTGCCAGCAGCCCCCCTGGGATGGGTACGGGGGGGTGGGACACTGAAGCTTTCTTT.

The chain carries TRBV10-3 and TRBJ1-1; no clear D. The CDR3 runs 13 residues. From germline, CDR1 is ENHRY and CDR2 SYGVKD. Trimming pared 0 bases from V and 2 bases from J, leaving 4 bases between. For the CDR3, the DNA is TGTGCCATCAGTGAGTCCCTTAACACTGAAGCTTTCTTT. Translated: CAISESLNTEAFF.

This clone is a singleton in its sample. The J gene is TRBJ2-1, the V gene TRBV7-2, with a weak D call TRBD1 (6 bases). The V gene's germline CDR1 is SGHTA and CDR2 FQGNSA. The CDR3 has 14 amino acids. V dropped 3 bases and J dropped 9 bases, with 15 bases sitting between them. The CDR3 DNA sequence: TGTGCCAGCAGCTTTCCAGGGGTTGCGGCTGAGCAGTTCTTC. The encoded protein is CASSFPGVAAEQFF. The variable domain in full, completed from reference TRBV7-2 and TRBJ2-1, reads GAGVSQSPSNKVTEKGKDVELRCDPISGHTALYWYRQSLGQGLEFLIYFQGNSAPDKSGLPSDRFSAERTGGSVSTLTIQRTQQEDSAVYLCASSFPGVAAEQFFGPGTRLTVL.